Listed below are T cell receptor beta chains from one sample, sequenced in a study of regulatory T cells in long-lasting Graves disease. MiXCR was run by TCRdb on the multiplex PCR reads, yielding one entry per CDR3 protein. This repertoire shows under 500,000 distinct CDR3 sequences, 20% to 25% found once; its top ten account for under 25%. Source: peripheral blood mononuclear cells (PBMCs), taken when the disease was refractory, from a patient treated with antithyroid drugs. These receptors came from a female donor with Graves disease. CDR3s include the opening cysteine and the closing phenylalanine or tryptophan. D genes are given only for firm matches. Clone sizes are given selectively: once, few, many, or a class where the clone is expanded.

TGTGCCAGCAGTTCCGGGACAGTGGGCTCCTACGAGCAGTACTTC,CASSSGTVGSYEQYF,TRBJ2-7,many,TRBV28,TRBD1
TGCAGTGCTAGAACACCCCCTGGAAACTACGAGCAGTACTTC,CSARTPPGNYEQYF,TRBJ2-7,few,TRBV20-1,-
TGTGCCAGCAGTGCCGGGGTCTCCTACAATGAGCAGTTCTTC,CASSAGVSYNEQFF,TRBJ2-1,-,TRBV12-3/TRBV12-4,-
TGTGCCAGCAAACGGGAGTGGGGGGAGACCCAGTACTTC,CASKREWGETQYF,TRBJ2-5,many,TRBV6-1,-
TGCAGCGTTGCCCCAGGGGGCAATCAGCCCCAGCATTTT,CSVAPGGNQPQHF,TRBJ1-5,few,TRBV29-1,-
TGCAGCGTGGGAGCGGGAGACTTC,CSVGAGDF,TRBJ2-4,-,TRBV29-1,TRBD2
TGTGCCAGCAATTCATTGGGTATAGGGGGACGGAATCAGCCCCAGCATTTT,CASNSLGIGGRNQPQHF,TRBJ1-5,many,TRBV12-3/TRBV12-4,-
TGTGCCAGCAGCGTAAACATAGGAACTAGCACAGATACGCAGTATTTT,CASSVNIGTSTDTQYF,TRBJ2-3,-,TRBV9,-
TGTGCCAGTAGAACGACAGGGGGCCATTCACCCCTCCACTTT,CASRTTGGHSPLHF,TRBJ1-6,few,TRBV19,TRBD1
TGCAGTTTCGGGACAGGCAGAAACACTGAAGCTTTCTTT,CSFGTGRNTEAFF,TRBJ1-1,-,TRBV20-1,TRBD1
TGTGCCAGCGGAGTGAAGGGGAGCACTGAAGCTTTCTTT,CASGVKGSTEAFF,TRBJ1-1,many,TRBV6-1,-
TGTGCCAGCACAGACGGACCCTATGGCTACACCTTC,CASTDGPYGYTF,TRBJ1-2,many,TRBV6-1,-